In this sample, the clone carrying this T cell receptor (beta chain) turned up many times. What it binds is unknown. The sample comes from a study of T cells after yellow fever vaccination. As TCR cDNA was made by 5'RACE template switching, a universal primer site and UMIs were added. TCRdb fed the 5' RACE reads into MiXCR, producing one record per CDR3 protein. The table lists tens of thousands of distinct CDR3 sequences, 6.5% to 9% of them singletons. Study observations and caveats: Contaminating bulk clonotypes could be abundant in FACS-sorted repertoires.

This TCR was recovered from a man aged 25 to 40 who received the YFV17D yellow fever vaccine. Sequenced material: CD8+ T cells sorted from PBMCs, taken 15 days after the yellow fever booster vaccination.

This CDR3 reads CASSEDSLLAGPLAEQFF. The CDR3 nucleotides read TGTGCCAGCAGTGAAGATTCCCTCCTAGCGGGGCCCTTGGCTGAGCAGTTCTTC. The chain employs TRBV2 and TRBJ2-1, with TRBD2 matching 9 bases. CDR3 length: 18 amino acids. In germline, CDR1 is SNHLY, CDR2 FYNNEI. With 1 base clipped from V and 9 bases from J, the junction kept 16 bases outside the gene matches.